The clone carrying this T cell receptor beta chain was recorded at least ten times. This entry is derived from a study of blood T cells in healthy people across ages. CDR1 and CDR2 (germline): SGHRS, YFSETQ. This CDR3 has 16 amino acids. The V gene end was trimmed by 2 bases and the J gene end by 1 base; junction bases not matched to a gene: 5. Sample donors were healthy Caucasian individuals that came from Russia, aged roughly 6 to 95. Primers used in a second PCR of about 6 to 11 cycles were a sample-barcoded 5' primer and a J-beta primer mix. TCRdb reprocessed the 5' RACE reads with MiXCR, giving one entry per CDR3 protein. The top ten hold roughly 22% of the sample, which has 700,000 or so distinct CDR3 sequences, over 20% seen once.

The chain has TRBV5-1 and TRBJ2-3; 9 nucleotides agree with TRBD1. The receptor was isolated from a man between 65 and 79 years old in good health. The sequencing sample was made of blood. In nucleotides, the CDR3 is TGCGCCAGCAGCTTCTTCAGACAGGGGGGCACAGATACGCAGTATTTT. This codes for CASSFFRQGGTDTQYF.